What follows are 2 T cell receptor beta chains derived from one specimen sequenced in a study of graft-versus-host responses after intestinal transplantation. Processing released intraepithelial and lamina propria lymphocytes from the graft tissue. The method was immunoSEQ multiplex PCR; TCRdb's version includes in-frame clones alone and lacks a portion of them. The sample includes roughly 15,000 clones, over 70% of them seen just once. The sequenced sample was ileum tissue, obtained about 430 days after intestinal transplant. Source of these receptors: a human patient who received an intestinal transplant, so some T cells may come from the graft donor.

The rearrangement uses TRBV6-5 and TRBJ1-2; 7 bases agree with TRBD1. The CDR3 totals 14 residues. Germline CDR1 and CDR2: MNHEY and SVGAGI. With V trimmed by 6 bases and J by 4 bases, 8 bases remained unmatched. The CDR3 DNA reads TGTGCCAGCAGCAACCCGGGACAGATCTATGGCTACACCTTC. Translated: CASSNPGQIYGYTF.

The J gene is TRBJ1-2, the V gene TRBV5-5; 7 positions agree with TRBD1. The length of the CDR3 is 15 residues. V lost 1 base to trimming and J lost 4 bases; unmatched junction nucleotides: 7. Germline CDR1 SGHKS, CDR2 YYEKEE (reference sequence). The chain's CDR3 is CASSLQPGQSYGYTF. Written as DNA, the CDR3 is TGTGCCAGCAGCTTGCAGCCGGGACAGAGCTATGGCTACACCTTC.